Each of the 26 T cell receptor beta chains below was sequenced from the same sample in a study of cytomegalovirus exposure and HLA in healthy donors. The PCR used 60 Vbeta and 13 Jbeta primers. Produced via immunoSEQ multiplex PCR; TCRdb's table is partial and in-frame only. The sample shows some 120,000 clones, roughly 85% of them seen only once. Sequenced sample: PBMCs. These TCRs come from a woman in her forties in good health and CMV-seropositive.

The chain combines TRBV19 with TRBJ1-2, with D possibly being TRBD1 (6 bases). Germline CDR1 is LNHDA and CDR2 is SQIVND (reference sequence). V shed 7 bases and J shed 4 bases, with 16 bases lying between them. The CDR3 covers 14 residues. CDR3 nucleotides: TGTGCCAGTACCGAACCCGGGACACTCTATGGCTACACCTTC. Its protein product is CASTEPGTLYGYTF.

This chain links TRBV19 with TRBJ1-5; tentatively, D is TRBD1 (6 bases). Germline V gene data show CDR1 as LNHDA and CDR2 as SQIVND (reference sequence). This CDR3 is 16 amino acids long. Trimming removed 0 bases at V and 0 bases at J, with 9 bases between. CDR3 nucleotide sequence: TGTGCCAGTAGTATAGAAGGGACACCTAGCAATCAGCCCCAGCATTTT. This codes for CASSIEGTPSNQPQHF.

This chain links TRBV7-2 with TRBJ1-3; 8 bases map to TRBD1. This CDR3 is built from 15 residues. Germline V gives CDR1 SGHTA, CDR2 FQGNSA. The V gene end was trimmed by 5 bases and the J gene end by 4 bases; junction bases not matched to a gene: 7. Here the CDR3 reads CASSLTGGGGNTIYF. The CDR3, as DNA: TGTGCCAGCAGCCTAACAGGGGGTGGCGGAAACACCATATATTTT.

This clone was found once. This sequence joins TRBV5-1 and TRBJ1-2; maybe TRBD1 (5 bases). The V end was cut by 5 bases, the J end by 8 bases, with 16 bases between. Germline V lookup: CDR1 SGHRS, CDR2 YFSETQ. The CDR3 extends over 13 amino acids. CDR3 bases: TGCGCCAGCAGTCTGGAGCAGGGTACGGGCTACACCTTC. Translation gives CASSLEQGTGYTF.

V and J are TRBV9 and TRBJ2-3; D perhaps matches TRBD1 (6 bases). Trimming pared 4 bases from V and 1 base from J, leaving 10 bases between. This CDR3 spans 14 amino acids. Germline CDR1 reads SGDLS; CDR2 reads YYNGEE. The CDR3 sequence: CASSMRTGTDTQYF. The CDR3 region has the DNA TGTGCCAGCAGCATGCGGACAGGCACAGATACGCAGTATTTT.

The chain joins TRBV5-4 to TRBJ1-2, with D unresolved. Germline CDR1 is SGHNT and CDR2 is YYREEE (reference sequence). This CDR3 region has 14 residues. V lost 0 bases and J lost 4, with 10 bases in between. The CDR3 sequence: CASSLDGDGYGYTF. The CDR3, as DNA: TGTGCCAGCAGCTTGGACGGGGATGGCTATGGCTACACCTTC.

This chain joins TRBV7-2 and TRBJ2-3; 11 bases are shared with TRBD2. This CDR3 has 14 residues. Germline assignment: CDR1 SGHTA and CDR2 FQGNSA. The ends lost 3 bases at V and 6 bases at J; junction bases unmatched: 2. Written as DNA, the CDR3 is TGTGCCAGCAGCTTTGGACTAGCGGGCGATACGCAGTATTTT. It yields the protein CASSFGLAGDTQYF.

The V and J genes are TRBV6-1 and TRBJ2-5; 11 bases line up with TRBD1. The CDR3 totals 17 residues. Trimming took 4 bases from V and 0 from J; bases not matched to a gene: 7. CDR1 MNHNS and CDR2 SASEGT come from the germline V gene. The CDR3 bases are TGTGCCAGCAGTGGACCCGGGACAGGGGGATACCAAGAGACCCAGTACTTC. Its translation is CASSGPGTGGYQETQYF.

This sequence joins TRBV7-9 and TRBJ2-3, with D perhaps matching TRBD1 (5 bases). The V end lost 6 bases, the J end lost 4 bases, and 17 bases lay between the germline ends. The CDR3 totals 15 residues. Germline V lookup: CDR1 SEHNR, CDR2 FQNEAQ (reference sequence). CDR3 protein: CASSRGLNQPDTQYF. CDR3 nucleotide sequence: TGTGCCAGCAGTAGGGGCCTGAATCAGCCAGATACGCAGTATTTT.

The sample holds a few counts of this clone. The chain couples TRBV27 to TRBJ2-1, with TRBD2 matching over 10 bases. J was trimmed by 3 bases and V by 10 bases; bases with no gene match: 15. Germline V gene data show CDR1 as MNHEY and CDR2 as SMNVEV (reference sequence). The CDR3 is 17 amino acids. The CDR3 spells CATLPRSEREGYNEQFF. In DNA, the CDR3 is TGTGCCACCCTTCCCCGCTCGGAGCGGGAGGGCTACAATGAGCAGTTCTTC.

The chain is built from TRBV28 and TRBJ1-4, with D unresolved. CDR1 is MDHEN and CDR2 is SYDVKM in the germline V gene. This CDR3 has 12 amino acids. V was clipped by 3 bases and J by 11 bases, with 10 bases between them. CDR3 nucleotide sequence: TGTGCCAGCAGTTTCCTCCTCGGGAAACTGTTTTTT. Translating gives CASSFLLGKLFF.

The V and J genes are TRBV6-1 and TRBJ2-7; D uncertain. The CDR3 sequence is 11 residues long. Trimming removed 8 bases from V and 2 bases from J, with 7 bases in between. Germline CDR1 and CDR2: MNHNS and SASEGT. The CDR3: CASRVPYEQYF. CDR3 in DNA: TGTGCCAGCCGGGTCCCCTACGAGCAGTACTTC.

The V and J genes are TRBV4-1 and TRBJ2-7, with D possibly matching TRBD2 (6 bases). The CDR3 consists of 14 residues. V lost 1 base and J lost 6, with 13 bases in between. Germline loops: CDR1 MGHRA, CDR2 YSYEKL. CDR3 DNA sequence: TGCGCCAGCAGCCAAGTTGTGGGCGGGGTCGAGCAGTACTTC. Protein: CASSQVVGGVEQYF.

V gene TRBV29-1 combines with J gene TRBJ2-1; D remains ambiguous. Per the germline V gene, CDR1 is SQVTM and CDR2 is ANQGSEA. Trimming removed 1 base at V and 0 bases at J, with 7 bases between. This CDR3 has 14 amino acids. CDR3 in amino acids: CSVEGQDSYNEQFF. CDR3 coding DNA: TGCAGCGTTGAAGGGCAGGACTCCTACAATGAGCAGTTCTTC.

The chain combines TRBV21-1 with TRBJ2-7; the tabulated D call, TRBD1, remains unverified against the DNA. TRBV21-1 has pseudogene status. The CDR3 spans 17 residues. The DNA of the CDR3 is TGTGCCAGCAGCAAAGGTATTCGGACAGAATCATCCTACGAGCAGTACTTC. Its protein is CASSKGIRTESSYEQYF.

This clone was seen a single time. The chain joins TRBV4-3 to TRBJ1-1; D is ambiguous. Trimming stripped 0 bases from V and 3 bases from J, with 8 bases between. Germline V gene data show CDR1 as LGHNA and CDR2 as YSLEER. This CDR3 has 14 residues. CDR3 sequence reads: CASSQDRSDTEAFF. The DNA for the CDR3 is TGCGCCAGCAGCCAAGACCGATCAGACACTGAAGCTTTCTTT.

As DNA, the CDR3 is TGTGCCAGCAGCCCTGGGACATTAGGGGCCAACGTCCTGACTTTC. This encodes CASSPGTLGANVLTF. This rearrangement joins TRBV9 to TRBJ2-6, with D maybe TRBD1 (6 bases). The germline V and J ends were trimmed by 4 bases and 4 bases, with 12 bases remaining between them. The CDR3 is made up of 15 amino acids. Germline V lookup: CDR1 SGDLS, CDR2 YYNGEE.

The CDR3 bases are TGTGCCAGTAGTATTAGGGGACAGGGTACGGGCGAGCAGTACTTC. Residues: CASSIRGQGTGEQYF. V is TRBV19 and J is TRBJ2-7, with 9 bases lining up with TRBD1. This CDR3 has 15 residues. V trimming: 3 bases; J trimming: 6 bases; junction bases outside the gene matches: 9. The V gene's germline CDR1 is LNHDA and CDR2 SQIVND (reference sequence).

This clone was detected only a few times. The chain links TRBV19 to TRBJ2-1; 16 bases line up with TRBD2. The V gene's germline CDR1 is LNHDA and CDR2 SQIVND (reference sequence). Trimming at V came to 5 bases and at J to 10 bases, leaving 14 bases not matched to a gene. This CDR3 contains 18 residues. CDR3 sequence (DNA): TGTGCCAGTAGTCGCCCGCCGGGGACTAGCGGGAGGGCACGCGAGCAGTTCTTC. It specifies CASSRPPGTSGRAREQFF.

There are a few counts of this clone. The chain uses TRBV29-1 and TRBJ1-1; possibly TRBD1 for D (5 bases). V lost 6 bases and J lost 0, with 14 bases in between. The CDR3 contains 14 residues. Germline-derived CDR1 and CDR2 are SQVTM and ANQGSEA. The CDR3 is CSVQGWGMNTEAFF. DNA of the CDR3: TGCAGCGTCCAGGGTTGGGGCATGAACACTGAAGCTTTCTTT. Full variable domain (rest looked up from reference TRBV29-1 and TRBJ1-1): SAVISQKPSRDICQRGTSLTIQCQVDSQVTMMFWYRQQPGQSLTLIATANQGSEATYESGFVIDKFPISRPNLTFSTLTVSNMSPEDSSIYLCSVQGWGMNTEAFFGQGTRLTVV.

This chain connects TRBV9 to TRBJ2-1, with 8 positions matching TRBD2. The CDR3 runs 15 residues. From germline, CDR1 is SGDLS and CDR2 YYNGEE. The ends lost 6 bases at V and 9 bases at J; junction bases unmatched: 14. CDR3 region: CASNSGGHGGVEQFF. CDR3 nucleotide sequence: TGTGCCAGCAACTCGGGAGGCCACGGGGGGGTTGAGCAGTTCTTC.

Points on this clone: Germline is not matched at one junction end, which may reflect a read error. The rearrangement links TRBV9 to TRBJ2-1; 7 nucleotides agree with TRBD2. CDR3 length: 17 residues. The V gene's germline CDR1 is SGDLS and CDR2 YYNGEE. The CDR3 DNA reads as TGTGCCAGCAGCGCGGGTAGCGGGTGGAGCTCCTACAATGAGCAGCTCTTC. This gives the protein CASSAGSGWSSYNEQLF.

The V gene is TRBV30, the J gene TRBJ2-1; maybe TRBD2 (6 bases). This CDR3 region has 15 residues. Germline loops: CDR1 GTSNPN, CDR2 SVGIG (reference sequence). Trimming stripped 5 bases from V and 8 bases from J, with 22 bases between. CDR3 region: CAWGFQGGGIDEQFF. The CDR3 nucleotides read TGTGCCTGGGGATTTCAGGGAGGCGGGATCGATGAGCAGTTCTTC.

V is TRBV9 and J is TRBJ1-1; TRBD1 aligns across 8 bases. This CDR3 region has 14 residues. V was pared by 2 bases and J by 5 bases, with 5 bases of the junction left unmatched. The germline gives CDR1 SGDLS, CDR2 YYNGEE. The CDR3 DNA is TGTGCCAGCAGCGTCTATGGGACAGGTACTGAAGCTTTCTTT. This translates into CASSVYGTGTEAFF.

The chain employs TRBV29-1 and TRBJ1-2; D is possibly TRBD1 (6 bases). Germline V lookup: CDR1 SQVTM, CDR2 ANQGSEA. The CDR3 extends over 15 amino acids. V lost 1 base to trimming and J lost 0 bases, with 12 bases between them. CDR3: CSVEGGGSANYGYTF. The CDR3 region has the DNA TGCAGCGTTGAAGGGGGGGGCTCAGCTAACTATGGCTACACCTTC.

The rearrangement links TRBV5-4 to TRBJ2-1; 7 positions agree with TRBD1. The germline gives CDR1 SGHNT, CDR2 YYREEE (reference sequence). Unmatched junction bases numbered 13, after V lost 4 bases and J lost 9 bases. The CDR3 sequence is 15 residues long. CDR3 coding DNA: TGTGCCAGCAGCCCGCCGCAGGGGGTGTCGAGTGAGCAGTTCTTC. Residues: CASSPPQGVSSEQFF.